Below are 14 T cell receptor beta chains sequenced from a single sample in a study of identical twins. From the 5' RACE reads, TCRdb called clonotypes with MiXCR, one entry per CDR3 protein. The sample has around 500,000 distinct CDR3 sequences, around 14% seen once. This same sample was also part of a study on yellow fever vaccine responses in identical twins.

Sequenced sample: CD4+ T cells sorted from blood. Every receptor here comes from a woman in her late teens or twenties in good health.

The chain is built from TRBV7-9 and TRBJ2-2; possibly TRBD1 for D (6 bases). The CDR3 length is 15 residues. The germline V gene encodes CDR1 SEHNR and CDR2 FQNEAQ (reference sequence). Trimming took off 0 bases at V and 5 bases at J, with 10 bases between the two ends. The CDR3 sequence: CASSLARGTTGELFF. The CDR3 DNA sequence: TGTGCCAGCAGCTTAGCGCGTGGGACAACCGGGGAGCTGTTTTTT.

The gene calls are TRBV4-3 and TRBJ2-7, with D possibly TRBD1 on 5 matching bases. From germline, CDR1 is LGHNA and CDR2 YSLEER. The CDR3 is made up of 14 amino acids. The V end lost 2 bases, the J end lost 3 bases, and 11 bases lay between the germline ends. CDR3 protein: CASSQYDSNYEQYF. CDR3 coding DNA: TGCGCCAGCAGCCAATATGACAGTAACTACGAGCAGTACTTC.

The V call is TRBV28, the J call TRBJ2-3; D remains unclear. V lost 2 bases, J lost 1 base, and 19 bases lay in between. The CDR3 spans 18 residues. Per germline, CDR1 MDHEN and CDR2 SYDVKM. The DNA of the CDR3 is TGTGCCAGCAGTTTACCGGCTTCGCGTAGTCGGGGCACAGATACGCAGTATTTT. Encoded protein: CASSLPASRSRGTDTQYF.

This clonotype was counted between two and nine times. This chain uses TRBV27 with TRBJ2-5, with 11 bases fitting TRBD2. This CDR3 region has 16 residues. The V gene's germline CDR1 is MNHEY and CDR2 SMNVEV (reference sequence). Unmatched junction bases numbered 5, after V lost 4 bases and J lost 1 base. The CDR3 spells CASSSLAGGSQETQYF. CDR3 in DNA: TGTGCCAGCAGTTCCCTAGCGGGGGGATCCCAAGAGACCCAGTACTTC.

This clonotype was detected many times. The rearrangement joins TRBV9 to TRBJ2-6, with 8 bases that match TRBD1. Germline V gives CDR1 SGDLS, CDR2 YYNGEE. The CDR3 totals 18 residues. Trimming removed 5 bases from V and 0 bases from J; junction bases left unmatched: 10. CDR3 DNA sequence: TGTGCCAGCAGTCTATCGGACAGGGCCAACTCTGGGGCCAACGTCCTGACTTTC. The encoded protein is CASSLSDRANSGANVLTF.

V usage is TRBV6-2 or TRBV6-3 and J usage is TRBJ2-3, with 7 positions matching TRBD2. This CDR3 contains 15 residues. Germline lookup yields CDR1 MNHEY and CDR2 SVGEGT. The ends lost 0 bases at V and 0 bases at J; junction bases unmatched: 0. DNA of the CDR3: TGTGCCAGCAGTTACTCGCGGGAGAGCACAGATACGCAGTATTTT. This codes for CASSYSRESTDTQYF.

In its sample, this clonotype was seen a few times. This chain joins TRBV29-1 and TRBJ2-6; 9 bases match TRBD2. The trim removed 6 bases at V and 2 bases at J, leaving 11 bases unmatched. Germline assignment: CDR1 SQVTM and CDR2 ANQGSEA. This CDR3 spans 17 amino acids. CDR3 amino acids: CSVPEVAGVPGANVLTF. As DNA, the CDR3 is TGCAGCGTCCCTGAAGTAGCGGGAGTCCCTGGGGCCAACGTCCTGACTTTC.

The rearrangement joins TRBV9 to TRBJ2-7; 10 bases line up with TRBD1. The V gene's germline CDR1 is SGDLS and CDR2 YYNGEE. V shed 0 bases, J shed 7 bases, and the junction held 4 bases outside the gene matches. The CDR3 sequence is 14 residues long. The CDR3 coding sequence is TGTGCCAGCAGCGTAGGACAGGGGGCGCTTGAGCAGTACTTC. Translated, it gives CASSVGQGALEQYF.

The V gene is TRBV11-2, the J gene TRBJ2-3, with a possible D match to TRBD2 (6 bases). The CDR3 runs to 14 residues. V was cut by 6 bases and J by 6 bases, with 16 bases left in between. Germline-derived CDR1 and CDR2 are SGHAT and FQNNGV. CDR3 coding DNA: TGTGCCAGCAGTCCCCGGGCCGGGAGCGATACGCAGTATTTT. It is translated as CASSPRAGSDTQYF. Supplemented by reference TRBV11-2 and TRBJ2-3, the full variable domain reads EAGVAQSPRYKIIEKRQSVAFWCNPISGHATLYWYQQILGQGPKLLIQFQNNGVVDDSQLPKDRFSAERLKGVDSTLKIQPAKLEDSAVYLCASSPRAGSDTQYFGPGTRLTVL.

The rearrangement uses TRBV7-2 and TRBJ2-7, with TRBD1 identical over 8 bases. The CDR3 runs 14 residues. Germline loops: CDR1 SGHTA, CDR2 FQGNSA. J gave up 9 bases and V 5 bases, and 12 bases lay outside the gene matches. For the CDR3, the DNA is TGTGCCAGCAGCCTTCCCGGACAGGGCGCCGCGCAGTACTTC. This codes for CASSLPGQGAAQYF.

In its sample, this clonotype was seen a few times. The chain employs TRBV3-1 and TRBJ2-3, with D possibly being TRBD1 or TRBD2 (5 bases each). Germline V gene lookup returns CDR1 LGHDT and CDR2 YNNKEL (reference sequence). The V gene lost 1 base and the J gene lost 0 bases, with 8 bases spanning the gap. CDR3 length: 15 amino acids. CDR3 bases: TGTGCCAGCAGCCAAGGGGACCAGAGCACAGATACGCAGTATTTT. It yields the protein CASSQGDQSTDTQYF.

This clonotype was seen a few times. CDR3 DNA: TGCGCCAGCAGCGTATCAGGGAGACAAGAGACCCAGTACTTC. Protein: CASSVSGRQETQYF. V gene TRBV5-1 combines with J gene TRBJ2-5; D may be TRBD1 or TRBD2 (5 bases each). V lost 4 bases and J 2 bases, leaving 12 bases between the germline ends. CDR3 length: 14 residues. The germline gives CDR1 SGHRS, CDR2 YFSETQ.

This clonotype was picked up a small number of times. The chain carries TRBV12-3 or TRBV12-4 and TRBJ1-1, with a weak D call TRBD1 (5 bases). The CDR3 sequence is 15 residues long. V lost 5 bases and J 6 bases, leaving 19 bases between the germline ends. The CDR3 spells CASSLWTRPGSEAFF. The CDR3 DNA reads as TGTGCCAGCAGTCTATGGACAAGACCGGGGTCTGAAGCTTTCTTT.

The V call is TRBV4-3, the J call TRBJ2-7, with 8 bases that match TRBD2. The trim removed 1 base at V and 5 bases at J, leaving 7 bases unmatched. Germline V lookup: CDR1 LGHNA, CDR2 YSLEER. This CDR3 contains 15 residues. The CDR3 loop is CASSQGGTSSNEQYF. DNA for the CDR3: TGCGCCAGCAGCCAAGGGGGGACTAGTAGTAACGAGCAGTACTTC.